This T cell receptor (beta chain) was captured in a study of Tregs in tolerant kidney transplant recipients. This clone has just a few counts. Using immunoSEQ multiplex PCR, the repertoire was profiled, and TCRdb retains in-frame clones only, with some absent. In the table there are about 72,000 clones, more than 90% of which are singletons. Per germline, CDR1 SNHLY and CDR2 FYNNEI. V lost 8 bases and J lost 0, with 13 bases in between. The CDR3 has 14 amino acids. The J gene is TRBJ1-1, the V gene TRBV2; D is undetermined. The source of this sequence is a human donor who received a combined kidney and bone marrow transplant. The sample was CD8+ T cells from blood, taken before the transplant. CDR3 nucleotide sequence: TGTGCCAGCCCTAAGCCAGGATTGAACACTGAAGCTTTCTTT. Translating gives CASPKPGLNTEAFF.